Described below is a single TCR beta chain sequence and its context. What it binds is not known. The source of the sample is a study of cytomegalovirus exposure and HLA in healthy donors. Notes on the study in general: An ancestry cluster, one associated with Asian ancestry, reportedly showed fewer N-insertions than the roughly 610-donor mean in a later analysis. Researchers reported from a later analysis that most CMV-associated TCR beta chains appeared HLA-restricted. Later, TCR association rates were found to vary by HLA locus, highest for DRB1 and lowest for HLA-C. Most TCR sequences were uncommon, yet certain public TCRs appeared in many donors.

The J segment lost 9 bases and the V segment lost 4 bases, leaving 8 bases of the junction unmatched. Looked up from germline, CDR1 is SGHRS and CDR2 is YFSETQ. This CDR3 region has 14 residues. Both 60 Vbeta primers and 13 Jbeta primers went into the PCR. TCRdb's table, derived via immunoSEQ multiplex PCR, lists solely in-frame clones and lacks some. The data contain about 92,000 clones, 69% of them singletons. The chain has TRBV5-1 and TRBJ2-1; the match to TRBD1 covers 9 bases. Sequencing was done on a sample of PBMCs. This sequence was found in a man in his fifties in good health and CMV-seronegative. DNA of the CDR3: TGCGCCAGCAGCGGAACAGGGGGCATCGGTGAGCAGTTCTTC. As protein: CASSGTGGIGEQFF.